This is a list of T cell receptor beta chains from one sample in a study of neoadjuvant anti-PD-1 for oral cavity cancer. Profiling relied on immunoSEQ multiplex PCR, and the TCRdb table lists in-frame clones only, not all of them. The sample consists of 11,000 to 15,000 clones, about 71% of them appearing once. Material: PBMCs, obtained before nivolumab (anti-PD-1) treatment. Receptor source: a person aged 40 to 85 with oral cavity squamous cell carcinoma. CDR3s include the opening cysteine and the closing phenylalanine or tryptophan. Fields, in order: D gene, V gene, J gene, CDR3 protein, CDR3 DNA. D genes are given only for firm matches.

NA	TRBV27	TRBJ2-7	CASSLSLAVSYEQYF	TGTGCCAGCAGTTTATCTCTGGCGGTCTCCTACGAGCAGTACTTC
NA	TRBV6-5	TRBJ2-7	CASTSPGQGPYEQYF	TGTGCCAGCACCTCTCCAGGGCAGGGTCCCTACGAGCAGTACTTC
NA	TRBV6-5	TRBJ2-3	CASREDRDYTDTQYF	TGTGCCAGCAGAGAGGACAGAGATTACACAGATACGCAGTATTTT
NA	TRBV5-1	TRBJ2-1	CASSSLSFRPEQFF	TGCGCCAGCAGTTCCCTATCCTTTAGACCTGAGCAGTTCTTC
NA	TRBV7-8	TRBJ1-1	CASSLATPRGNTEAFF	TGTGCCAGCAGCTTAGCGACCCCCCGGGGGAACACTGAAGCTTTCTTT
NA	TRBV7-9	TRBJ2-2	CASSSRVTGELFF	TGTGCCAGCAGTTCCAGGGTCACCGGGGAGCTGTTTTTT
TRBD1	TRBV6-5	TRBJ1-2	CASRLTGTSYTF	TGTGCCAGCAGATTGACAGGGACAAGCTACACCTTC
TRBD1	TRBV15	TRBJ2-3	CATSGYRGFTDTQYF	TGTGCCACCAGCGGTTACAGGGGGTTCACAGATACGCAGTATTTT
TRBD2	TRBV5-1	TRBJ2-5	CASSLGGTSGGETQYF	TGCGCCAGCAGCTTGGGAGGTACTAGCGGGGGAGAGACCCAGTACTTC
TRBD1	TRBV6-1	TRBJ1-2	CASSTGTGTYGYTF	TGTGCCAGCAGTACCGGGACAGGGACCTATGGCTACACCTTC